This note documents a single TCR beta chain sequence. Its matching antigen is unknown. The protocol was immunoSEQ multiplex PCR, while the TCRdb copy is restricted to in-frame clones and leaves out a portion. In the table there are about 260,000 clones, 70% to 90% of which are singletons. Per germline, CDR1 MGHRA and CDR2 YSYEKL. The CDR3 sequence is 12 residues long. The germline V and J ends were trimmed by 0 bases and 6 bases, with 3 bases remaining between them. This sample was included in a study of Ad26.COV2.S vaccination and SARS-CoV-2 variants. Study context: The COV1001 Ad26.COV2.S trial arm included the donor. Ad26.COV2.S shots went into the muscle once or twice, 56 days apart. Regarding the study as a whole: Measurement of non-spike TCR breadth gave similar results in vaccine and placebo recipients. Post-vaccination breadth of spike-specific CD8+ and CD4+ T cell responses was reportedly substantial.

The sample's treatment: around 19 received Ad26.COV2.S at low or high dose, single or two shots; about 5 received placebo; per-sample allocation not given. Material that was analyzed had been drawn on day 63 after the first vaccine or placebo injection. The rearrangement joins TRBV4-1 to TRBJ2-1; D is uncertain. This sample comprised peripheral blood, obtained in a trial of Ad26.COV2.S vaccine versus placebo. The TCR comes from a person aged 18-60 years who received the Ad26.COV2.S COVID-19 vaccine or a placebo. CDR3 bases: TGCGCCAGCAGCCAAGATCTCAATGAGCAGTTCTTC. This gives the protein CASSQDLNEQFF.